The sequence of this T cell receptor (beta chain) was determined in a study of T cells in localized non-small cell lung cancer. As regards this clone: The antigen is not known.

Assay used: immunoSEQ multiplex PCR; TCRdb lists only in-frame clones, some missing. The table has tens of thousands of clones, about four fifths seen once. CDR3 size: 16 residues. CDR1 is LNHNV, CDR2 YYDKDF, per germline (reference sequence). V dropped 0 bases and J dropped 4 bases, with 13 bases sitting between them. General study points: Longer overall survival was linked to higher blood T cell density. Adjacent lung held a median roughly 60 of the top 100 tumor clones. Exceeding tumor, uninvolved adjacent lung had the highest T cell clonality. Heterogeneity remains possible, as sequencing covered one tumor region only.

This chain links TRBV15 with TRBJ1-3; D not resolved. The sequencing used PBMCs, collected before any cancer treatment. This TCR came from a man aged 40-75 years with stage II lung adenocarcinoma. DNA of the CDR3: TGTGCCACCAGCAGAGATCGCGGGGTTTCAGGAAACACCATATATTTT. Protein: CATSRDRGVSGNTIYF.